This T cell receptor (beta chain) was recorded in a study of technical replicates of blood from several donors. TCRdb keeps only in-frame clones here, not all; method: immunoSEQ multiplex PCR. The sample shows about 83,000 clones, 91% of them seen only once. V shed 5 bases, J shed 9 bases, and the junction held 7 bases outside the gene matches. The CDR3 runs 13 residues. Germline loops: CDR1 SGHVS, CDR2 FNYEAQ. The chain joins TRBV7-6 to TRBJ2-1, with 7 nucleotides matching TRBD2. This TCR derives from a human donor in good health. The sample taken for sequencing was T cells isolated from PBMCs. The CDR3 protein is CASSRGLVTEQFF. CDR3 in DNA: TGTGCCAGCAGCCGTGGACTAGTTACTGAGCAGTTCTTC.